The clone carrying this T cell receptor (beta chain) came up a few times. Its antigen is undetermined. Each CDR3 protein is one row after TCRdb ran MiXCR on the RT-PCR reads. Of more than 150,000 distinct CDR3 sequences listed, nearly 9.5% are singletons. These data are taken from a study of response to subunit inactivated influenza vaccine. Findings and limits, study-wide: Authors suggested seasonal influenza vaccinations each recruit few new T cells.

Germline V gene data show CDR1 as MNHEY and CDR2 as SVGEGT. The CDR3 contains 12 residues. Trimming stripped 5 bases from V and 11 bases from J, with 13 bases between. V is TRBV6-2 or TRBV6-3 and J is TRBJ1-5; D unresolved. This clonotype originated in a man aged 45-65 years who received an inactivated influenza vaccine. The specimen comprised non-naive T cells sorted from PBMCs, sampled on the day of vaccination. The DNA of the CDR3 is TGTGCCAGCAGTCCCGGGGTGGGGACCCAGCATTTT. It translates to CASSPGVGTQHF.